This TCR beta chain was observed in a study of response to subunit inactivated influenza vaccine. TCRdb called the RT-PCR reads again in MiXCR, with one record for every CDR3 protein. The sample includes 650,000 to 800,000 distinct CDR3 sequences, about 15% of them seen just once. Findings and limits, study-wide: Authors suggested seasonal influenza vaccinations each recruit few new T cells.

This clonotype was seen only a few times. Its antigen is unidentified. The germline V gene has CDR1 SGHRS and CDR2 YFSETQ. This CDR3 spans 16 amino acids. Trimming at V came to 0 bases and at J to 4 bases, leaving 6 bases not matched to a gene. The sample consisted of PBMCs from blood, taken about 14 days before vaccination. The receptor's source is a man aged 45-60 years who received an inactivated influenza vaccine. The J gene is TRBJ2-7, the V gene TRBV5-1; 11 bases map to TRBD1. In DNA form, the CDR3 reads TGCGCCAGCAGCTTGGAACCGGGACAGGGGGTATACGAGCAGTACTTC. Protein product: CASSLEPGQGVYEQYF.